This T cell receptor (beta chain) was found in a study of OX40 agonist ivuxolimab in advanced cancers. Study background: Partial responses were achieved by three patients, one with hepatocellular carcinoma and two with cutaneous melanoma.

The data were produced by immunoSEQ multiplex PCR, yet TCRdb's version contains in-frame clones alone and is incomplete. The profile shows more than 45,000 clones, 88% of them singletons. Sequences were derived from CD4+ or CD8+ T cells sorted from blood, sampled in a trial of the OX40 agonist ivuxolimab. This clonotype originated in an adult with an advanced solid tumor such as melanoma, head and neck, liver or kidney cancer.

DNA of the CDR3: TGTGCCAGCAGTTTATCGTGGGGGATTGTGAATGAGCAGTTCTTC. Translating it yields CASSLSWGIVNEQFF. This chain joins TRBV28 and TRBJ2-1; D may match TRBD1 or TRBD2 (5 bases each). The CDR3 has 15 residues. Germline V gene sequence: CDR1 MDHEN, CDR2 SYDVKM. V lost 1 base and J 7 bases, leaving 14 bases between the germline ends.